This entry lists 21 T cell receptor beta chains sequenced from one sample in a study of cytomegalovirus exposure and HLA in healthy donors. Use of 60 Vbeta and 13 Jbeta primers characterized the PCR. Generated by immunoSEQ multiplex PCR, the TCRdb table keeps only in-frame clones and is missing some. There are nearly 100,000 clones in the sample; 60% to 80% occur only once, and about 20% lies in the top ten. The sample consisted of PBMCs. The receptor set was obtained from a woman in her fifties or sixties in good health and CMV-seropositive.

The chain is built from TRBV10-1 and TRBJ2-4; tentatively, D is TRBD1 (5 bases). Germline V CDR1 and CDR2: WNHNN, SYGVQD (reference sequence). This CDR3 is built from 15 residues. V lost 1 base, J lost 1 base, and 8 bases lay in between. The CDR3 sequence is CASSEFPGAKNIQYF. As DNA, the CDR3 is TGCGCCAGCAGTGAGTTCCCAGGGGCCAAAAACATTCAGTACTTC.

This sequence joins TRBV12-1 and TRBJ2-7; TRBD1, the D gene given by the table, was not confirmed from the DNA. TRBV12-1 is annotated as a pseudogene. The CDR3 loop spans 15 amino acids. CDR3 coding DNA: TGTGCCAGCAGCTTTGAACAGGCGAACTCCTACGAGCAGTACTTC. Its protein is CASSFEQANSYEQYF.

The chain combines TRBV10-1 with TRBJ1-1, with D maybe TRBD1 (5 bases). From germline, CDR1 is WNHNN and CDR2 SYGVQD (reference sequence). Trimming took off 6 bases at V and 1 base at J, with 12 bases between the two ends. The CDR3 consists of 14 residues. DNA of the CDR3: TGCGCCAGCAGCCAGACAGCCTCGAACACTGAAGCTTTCTTT. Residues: CASSQTASNTEAFF.

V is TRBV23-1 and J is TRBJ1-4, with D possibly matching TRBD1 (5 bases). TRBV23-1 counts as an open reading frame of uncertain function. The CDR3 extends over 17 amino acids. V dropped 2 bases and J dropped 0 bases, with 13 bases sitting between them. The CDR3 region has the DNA TGCGCCAGCAGTCAACCCAGGGTAAGTGCAACTAATGAAAAACTGTTTTTT. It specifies CASSQPRVSATNEKLFF.

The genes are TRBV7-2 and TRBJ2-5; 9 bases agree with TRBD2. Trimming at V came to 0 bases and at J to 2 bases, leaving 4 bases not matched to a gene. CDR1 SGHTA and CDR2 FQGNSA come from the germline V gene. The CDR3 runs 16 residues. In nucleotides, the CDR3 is TGTGCCAGCAGCTTAGCAGTGGCGGGAGGGCAAGAGACCCAGTACTTC. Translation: CASSLAVAGGQETQYF.

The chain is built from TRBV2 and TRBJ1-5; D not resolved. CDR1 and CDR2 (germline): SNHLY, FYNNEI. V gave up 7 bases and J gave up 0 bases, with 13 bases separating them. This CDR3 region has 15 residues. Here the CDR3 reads CASKAFLISNQPQHF. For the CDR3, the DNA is TGTGCCAGCAAAGCCTTCCTAATTAGCAATCAGCCCCAGCATTTT.

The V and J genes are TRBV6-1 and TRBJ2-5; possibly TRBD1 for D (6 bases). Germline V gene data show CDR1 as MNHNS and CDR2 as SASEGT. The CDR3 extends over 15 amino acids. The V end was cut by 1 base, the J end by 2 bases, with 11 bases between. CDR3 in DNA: TGTGCCAGCAGTGAAGTAGCAGGGGCGCAAGAGACCCAGTACTTC. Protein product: CASSEVAGAQETQYF.

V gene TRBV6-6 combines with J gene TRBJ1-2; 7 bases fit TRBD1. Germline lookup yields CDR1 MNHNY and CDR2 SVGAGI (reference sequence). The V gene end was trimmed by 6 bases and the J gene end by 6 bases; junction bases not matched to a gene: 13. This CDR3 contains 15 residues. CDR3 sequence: CASRRDSVNWDGYTF. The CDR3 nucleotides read TGTGCCAGCAGACGGGACAGCGTAAATTGGGATGGCTACACCTTC.

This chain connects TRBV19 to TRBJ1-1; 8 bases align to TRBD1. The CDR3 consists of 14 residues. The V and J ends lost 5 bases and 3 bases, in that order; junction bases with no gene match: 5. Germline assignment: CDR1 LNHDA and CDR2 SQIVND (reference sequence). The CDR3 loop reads CASSRDRGHTEAFF. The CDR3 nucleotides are TGTGCCAGTAGTCGTGACAGGGGTCACACTGAAGCTTTCTTT.

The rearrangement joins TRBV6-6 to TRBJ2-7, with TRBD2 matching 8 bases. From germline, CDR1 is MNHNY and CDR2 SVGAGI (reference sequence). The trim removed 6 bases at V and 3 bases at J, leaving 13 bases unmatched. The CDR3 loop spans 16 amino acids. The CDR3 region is CASSLTGLGDNYEQYF. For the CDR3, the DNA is TGTGCCAGCAGCCTTACGGGACTAGGGGATAACTACGAGCAGTACTTC.

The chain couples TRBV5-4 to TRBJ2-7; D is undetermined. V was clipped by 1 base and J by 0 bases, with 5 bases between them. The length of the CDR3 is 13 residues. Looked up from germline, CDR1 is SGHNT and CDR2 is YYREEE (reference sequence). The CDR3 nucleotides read TGTGCCAGCAGCTTGTCTAGCTCCTACGAGCAGTACTTC. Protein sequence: CASSLSSSYEQYF.

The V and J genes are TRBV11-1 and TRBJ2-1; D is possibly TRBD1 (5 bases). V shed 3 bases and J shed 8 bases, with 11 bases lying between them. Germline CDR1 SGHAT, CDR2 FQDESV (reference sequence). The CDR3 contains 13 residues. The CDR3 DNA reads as TGTGCCAGCAGCTTTGCTGGGGCCGATGAGCAGTTCTTC. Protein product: CASSFAGADEQFF.

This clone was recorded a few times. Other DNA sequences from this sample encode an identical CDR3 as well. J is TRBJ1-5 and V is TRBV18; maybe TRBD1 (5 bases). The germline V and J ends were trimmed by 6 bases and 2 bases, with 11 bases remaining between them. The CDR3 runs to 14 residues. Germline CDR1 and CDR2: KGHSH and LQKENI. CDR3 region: CASSPGGGNQPQHF. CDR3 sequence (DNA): TGTGCCAGCTCCCCGGGGGGGGGCAATCAGCCCCAGCATTTT.

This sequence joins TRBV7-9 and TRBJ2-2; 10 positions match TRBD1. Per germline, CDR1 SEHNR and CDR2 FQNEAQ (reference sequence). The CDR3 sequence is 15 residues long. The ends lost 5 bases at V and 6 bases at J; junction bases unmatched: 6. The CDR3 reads CASSLGQGRAGELFF. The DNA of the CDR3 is TGTGCCAGCAGCCTGGGACAGGGGAGAGCCGGGGAGCTGTTTTTT.

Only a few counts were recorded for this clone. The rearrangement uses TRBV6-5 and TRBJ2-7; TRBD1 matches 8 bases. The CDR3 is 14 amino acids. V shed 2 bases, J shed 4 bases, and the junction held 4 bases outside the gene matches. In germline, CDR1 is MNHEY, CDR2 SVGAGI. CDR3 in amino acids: CASSYETGAYEQYF. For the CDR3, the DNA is TGTGCCAGCAGTTACGAGACAGGGGCTTACGAGCAGTACTTC.

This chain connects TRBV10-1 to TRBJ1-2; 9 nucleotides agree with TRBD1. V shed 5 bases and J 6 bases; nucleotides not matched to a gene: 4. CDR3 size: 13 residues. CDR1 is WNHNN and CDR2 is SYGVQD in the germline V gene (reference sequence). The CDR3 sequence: CASSKDRGDGYTF. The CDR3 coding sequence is TGCGCCAGCAGTAAAGACAGGGGGGATGGCTACACCTTC.

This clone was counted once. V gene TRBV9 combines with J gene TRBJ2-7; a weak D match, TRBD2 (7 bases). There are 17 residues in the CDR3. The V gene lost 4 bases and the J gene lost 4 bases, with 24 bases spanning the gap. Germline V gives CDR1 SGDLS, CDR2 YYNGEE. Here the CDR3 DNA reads TGTGCCAGCAGCCCCCACCGGGGGGCGCAGGCCCCTTACGAGCAGTACTTC. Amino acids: CASSPHRGAQAPYEQYF. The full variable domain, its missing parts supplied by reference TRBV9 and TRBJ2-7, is DSGVTQTPKHLITATGQRVTLRCSPRSGDLSVYWYQQSLDQGLQFLIQYYNGEERAKGNILERFSAQQFPDLHSELNLSSLELGDSALYFCASSPHRGAQAPYEQYFGPGTRLTVT.

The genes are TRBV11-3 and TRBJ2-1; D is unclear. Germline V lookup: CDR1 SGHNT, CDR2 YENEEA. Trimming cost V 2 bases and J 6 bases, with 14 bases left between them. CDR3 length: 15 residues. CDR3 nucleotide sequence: TGTGCCAGCAGCTTACGTCTGGCTGACTTCAATGAGCAGTTCTTC. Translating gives CASSLRLADFNEQFF.

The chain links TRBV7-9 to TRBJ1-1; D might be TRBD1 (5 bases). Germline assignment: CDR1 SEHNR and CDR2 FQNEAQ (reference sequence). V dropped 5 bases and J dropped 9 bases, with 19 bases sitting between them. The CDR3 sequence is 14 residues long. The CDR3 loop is CASSPRQGRLKAFF. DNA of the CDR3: TGTGCCAGCAGCCCCCGCCAGGGAAGGTTGAAAGCTTTCTTT.

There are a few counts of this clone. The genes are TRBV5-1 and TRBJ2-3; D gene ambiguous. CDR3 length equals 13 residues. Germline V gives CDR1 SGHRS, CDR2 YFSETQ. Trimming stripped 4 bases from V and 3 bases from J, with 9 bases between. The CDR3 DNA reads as TGCGCCAGCAGCCAGACACGGACAGATACGCAGTATTTT. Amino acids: CASSQTRTDTQYF.

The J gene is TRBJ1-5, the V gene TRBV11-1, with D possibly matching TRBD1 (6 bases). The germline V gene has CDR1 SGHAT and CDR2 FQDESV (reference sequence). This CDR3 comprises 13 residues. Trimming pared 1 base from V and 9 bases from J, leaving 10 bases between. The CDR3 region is CASSLGSRGPQHF. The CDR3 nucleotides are TGTGCCAGCAGCTTAGGGTCCAGGGGGCCCCAGCATTTT.